This record concerns one T cell receptor (beta chain) sequence. This sample was taken from a study of shared clonotypes between healthy human individuals. Produced via immunoSEQ multiplex PCR; TCRdb's table is partial and in-frame only. Counted here are about 2,500,000 clones, more than 80% occurring once; the ten biggest clones make up more than 0.12%. V lost 1 base to trimming and J lost 2 bases, with 8 bases between them. CDR1 is KGHSH and CDR2 is LQKENI in the germline V gene. The CDR3 length is 14 residues. This receptor was obtained from a man between 18 and 29 years old in good health. V usage is TRBV18 and J usage is TRBJ1-2; D is unclear. The sample taken for sequencing was naive CD4+ T cells sorted from blood. Subset indicated: CD45RA+ positively selected. This CDR3 is CASSPQDGNYGYTF. DNA of the CDR3: TGTGCCAGCTCACCACAGGACGGGAACTATGGCTACACCTTC.